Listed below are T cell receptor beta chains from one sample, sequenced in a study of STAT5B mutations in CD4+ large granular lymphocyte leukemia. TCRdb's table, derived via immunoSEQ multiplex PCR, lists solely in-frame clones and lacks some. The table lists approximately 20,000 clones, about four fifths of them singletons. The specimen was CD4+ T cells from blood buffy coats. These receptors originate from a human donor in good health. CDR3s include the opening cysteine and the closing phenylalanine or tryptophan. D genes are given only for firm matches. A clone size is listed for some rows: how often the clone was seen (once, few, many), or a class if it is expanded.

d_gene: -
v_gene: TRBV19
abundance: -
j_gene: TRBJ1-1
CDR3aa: CATGGGNRATNTEAFF
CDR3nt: TGTGCCACCGGGGGGGGGAACAGGGCGACCAACACTGAAGCTTTCTTT

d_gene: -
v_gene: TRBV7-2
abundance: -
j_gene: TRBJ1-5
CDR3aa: CASGGQGNQPQHF
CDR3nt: TGTGCCAGCGGGGGCCAGGGCAATCAGCCCCAGCATTTT

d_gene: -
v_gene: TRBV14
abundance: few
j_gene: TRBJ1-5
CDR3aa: CASSRLGGNQPQHF
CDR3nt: TGTGCCAGCAGCCGGCTAGGGGGCAATCAGCCCCAGCATTTT

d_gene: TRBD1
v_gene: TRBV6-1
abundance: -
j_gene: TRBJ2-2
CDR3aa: CASSWDRGSMRELFF
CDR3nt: TGTGCCAGCAGTTGGGACAGGGGTAGCATGAGGGAGCTGTTTTTT

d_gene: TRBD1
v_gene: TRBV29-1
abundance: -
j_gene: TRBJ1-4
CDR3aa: CSATGGSEKLFF
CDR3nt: TGCAGCGCCACAGGGGGTAGCGAAAAACTGTTTTTT

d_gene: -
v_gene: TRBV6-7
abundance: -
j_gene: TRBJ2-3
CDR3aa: CASSYKYSNLGPTQYF
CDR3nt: TGTGCCAGCAGTTACAAGTACAGTAACTTGGGGCCAACGCAGTATTTT

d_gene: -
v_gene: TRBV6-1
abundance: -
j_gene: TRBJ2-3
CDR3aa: CASSATDPRADTQYF
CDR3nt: TGTGCCAGCAGTGCGACTGACCCGAGGGCAGATACGCAGTATTTT

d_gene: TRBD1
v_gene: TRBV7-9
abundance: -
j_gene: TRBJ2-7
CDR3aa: CASSPPDRVSYEQYF
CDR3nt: TGTGCCAGCAGCCCGCCGGACAGGGTTTCCTACGAGCAGTACTTC

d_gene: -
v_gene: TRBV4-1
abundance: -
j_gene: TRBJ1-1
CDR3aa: CASSRGTANTEAFF
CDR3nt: TGCGCCAGCAGCCGAGGGACGGCTAACACTGAAGCTTTCTTT

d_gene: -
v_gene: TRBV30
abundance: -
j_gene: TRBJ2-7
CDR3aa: CAWSGGGRSHEQYF
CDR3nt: TGTGCCTGGAGTGGGGGAGGCAGGAGCCACGAGCAGTACTTC

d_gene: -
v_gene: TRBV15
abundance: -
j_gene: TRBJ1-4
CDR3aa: CATSRDRKLFF
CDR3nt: TGTGCCACCAGCAGAGATAGGAAACTGTTTTTT

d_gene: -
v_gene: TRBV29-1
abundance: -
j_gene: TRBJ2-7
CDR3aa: CSVDTPSYEQYF
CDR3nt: TGCAGCGTTGATACCCCCTCCTACGAGCAGTACTTC

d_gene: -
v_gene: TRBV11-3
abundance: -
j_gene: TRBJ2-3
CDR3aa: CASSFPGTDTQYF
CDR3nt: TGTGCCAGCAGCTTTCCTGGCACAGATACGCAGTATTTT

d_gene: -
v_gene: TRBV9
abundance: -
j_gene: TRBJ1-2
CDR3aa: CASSVEQDYGYTF
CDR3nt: TGTGCCAGCAGCGTAGAACAGGACTATGGCTACACCTTC

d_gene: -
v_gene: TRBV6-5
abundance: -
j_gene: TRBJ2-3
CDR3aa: CASSYSPSTDTQYF
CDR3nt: TGTGCCAGCAGTTACTCTCCTAGCACAGATACGCAGTATTTT

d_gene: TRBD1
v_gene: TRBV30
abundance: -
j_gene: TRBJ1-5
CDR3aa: CAWSTDRVNQPQHF
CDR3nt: TGTGCCTGGAGTACCGACAGGGTAAATCAGCCCCAGCATTTT

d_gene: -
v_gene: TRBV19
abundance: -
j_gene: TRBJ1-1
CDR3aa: CASSIGGGQGEAFF
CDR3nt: TGTGCCAGTAGTATAGGAGGTGGGCAGGGTGAAGCTTTCTTT

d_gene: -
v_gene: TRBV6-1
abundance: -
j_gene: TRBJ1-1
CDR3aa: CAPNPTRGQNTEAFF
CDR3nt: TGTGCCCCTAACCCCACCAGGGGACAGAACACTGAAGCTTTCTTT

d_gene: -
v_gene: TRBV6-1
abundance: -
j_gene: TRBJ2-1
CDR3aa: CASRPMSVYEQFF
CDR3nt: TGTGCCAGCAGGCCCATGAGCGTCTATGAGCAGTTCTTC

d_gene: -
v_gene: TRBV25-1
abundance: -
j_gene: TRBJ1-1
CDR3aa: CASKIHIKNGAFF
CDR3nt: TGTGCCAGCAAAATCCACATAAAAAATGGGGCTTTCTTT

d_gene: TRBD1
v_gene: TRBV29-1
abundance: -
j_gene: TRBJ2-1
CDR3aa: CSVVLPRTGGPYNEQFF
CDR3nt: TGCAGCGTTGTTCTCCCCCGGACAGGGGGCCCCTACAATGAGCAGTTCTTC

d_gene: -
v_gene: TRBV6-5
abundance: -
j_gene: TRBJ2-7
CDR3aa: CASGNRQDYYEQYF
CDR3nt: TGTGCCAGCGGTAATCGACAGGACTACTACGAGCAGTACTTC